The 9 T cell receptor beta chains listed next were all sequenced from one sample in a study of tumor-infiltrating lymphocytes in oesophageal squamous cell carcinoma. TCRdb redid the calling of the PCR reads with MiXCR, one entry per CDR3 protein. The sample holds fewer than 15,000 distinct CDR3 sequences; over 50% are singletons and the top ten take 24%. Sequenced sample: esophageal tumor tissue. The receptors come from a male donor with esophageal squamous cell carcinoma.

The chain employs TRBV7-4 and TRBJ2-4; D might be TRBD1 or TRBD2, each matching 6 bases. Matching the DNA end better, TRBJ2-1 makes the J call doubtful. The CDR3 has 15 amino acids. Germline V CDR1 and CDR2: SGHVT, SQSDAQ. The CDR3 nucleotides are TGTGCCAGCACCGTGGGGGGCCCGGGTAACAATGAGCAGTTCTTC. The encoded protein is CASTVGGPGNNEQFF.

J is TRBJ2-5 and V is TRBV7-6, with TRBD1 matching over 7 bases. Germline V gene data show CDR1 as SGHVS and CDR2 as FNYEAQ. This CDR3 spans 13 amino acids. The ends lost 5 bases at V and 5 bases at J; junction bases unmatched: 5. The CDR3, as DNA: TGTGCCAGCAGCGGATACAGGGGTGAGACCCAGTACTTC. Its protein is CASSGYRGETQYF.

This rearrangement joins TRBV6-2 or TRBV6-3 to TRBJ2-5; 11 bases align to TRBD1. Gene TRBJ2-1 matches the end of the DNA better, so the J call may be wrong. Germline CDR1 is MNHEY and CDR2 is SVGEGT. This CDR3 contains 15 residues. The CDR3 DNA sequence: TGTGCCAGCAGTTTTCTCGGGACAGGGGGCAATGAGCAGTTCTTC. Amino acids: CASSFLGTGGNEQFF.

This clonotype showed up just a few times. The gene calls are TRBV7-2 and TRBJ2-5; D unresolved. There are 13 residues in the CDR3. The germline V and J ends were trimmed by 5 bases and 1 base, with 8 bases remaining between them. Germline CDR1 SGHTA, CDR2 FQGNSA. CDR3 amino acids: CASSALTQETQYF. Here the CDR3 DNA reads TGTGCCAGCAGCGCTTTGACCCAAGAGACCCAGTACTTC.

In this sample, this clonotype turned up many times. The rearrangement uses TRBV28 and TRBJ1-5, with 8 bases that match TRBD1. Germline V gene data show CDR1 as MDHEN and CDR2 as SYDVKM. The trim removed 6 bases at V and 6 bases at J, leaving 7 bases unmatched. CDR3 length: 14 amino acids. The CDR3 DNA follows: TGTGCCAGCAGAACACAGGGGGATCTTCAGCCCCAGCATTTT. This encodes CASRTQGDLQPQHF.

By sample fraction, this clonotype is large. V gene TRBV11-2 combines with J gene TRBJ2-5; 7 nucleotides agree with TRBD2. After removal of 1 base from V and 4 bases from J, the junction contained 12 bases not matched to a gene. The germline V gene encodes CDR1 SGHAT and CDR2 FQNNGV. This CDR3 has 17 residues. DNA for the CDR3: TGTGCCAGCAGCTTAGGAAATAGCGGGCTTGGTTCAGAGACCCAGTACTTC. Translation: CASSLGNSGLGSETQYF.

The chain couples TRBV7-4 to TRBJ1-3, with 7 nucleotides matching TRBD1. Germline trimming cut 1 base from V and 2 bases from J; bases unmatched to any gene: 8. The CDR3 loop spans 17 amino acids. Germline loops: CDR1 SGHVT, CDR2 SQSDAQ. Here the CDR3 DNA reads TGTGCCAGCAGCTTAGGACAGGGATTTGGGACTGGAAACACCATATATTTT. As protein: CASSLGQGFGTGNTIYF.

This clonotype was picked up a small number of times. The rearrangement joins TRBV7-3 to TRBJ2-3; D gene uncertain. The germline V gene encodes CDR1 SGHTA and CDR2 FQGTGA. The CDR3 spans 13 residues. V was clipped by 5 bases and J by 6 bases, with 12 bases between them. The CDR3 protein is CASSRGTADTQYF. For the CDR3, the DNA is TGTGCCAGCAGCCGCGGTACTGCTGATACGCAGTATTTT.

The CDR3 coding sequence is TGTGCCATCAGGGGGGGTACTAGCGGGTACGAGCAGTACTTC. Its protein product is CAIRGGTSGYEQYF. V usage is TRBV10-3 and J usage is TRBJ2-4; 9 nucleotides match TRBD2. Matching the DNA end better, TRBJ2-7 makes the J call doubtful. In germline, CDR1 is ENHRY, CDR2 SYGVKD. The CDR3 is 14 residues long.